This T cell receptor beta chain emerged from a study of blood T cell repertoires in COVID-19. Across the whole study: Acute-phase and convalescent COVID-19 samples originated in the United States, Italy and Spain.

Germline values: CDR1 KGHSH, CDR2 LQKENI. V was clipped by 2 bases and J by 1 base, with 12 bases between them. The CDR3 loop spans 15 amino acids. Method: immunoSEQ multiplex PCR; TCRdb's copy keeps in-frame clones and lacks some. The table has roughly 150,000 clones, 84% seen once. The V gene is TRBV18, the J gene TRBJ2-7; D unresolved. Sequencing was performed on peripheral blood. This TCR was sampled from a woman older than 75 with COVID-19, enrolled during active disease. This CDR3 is CASSPGLDASYEQYF. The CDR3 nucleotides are TGTGCCAGCTCACCAGGGCTCGACGCTTCCTACGAGCAGTACTTC.